One sample yielded the 30 T cell receptor beta chains listed below, sequenced in a study of coeliac disease. The table came from immunoSEQ multiplex PCR; TCRdb's copy has only in-frame clones and leaves some out. The sample includes about 4,500 clones, roughly 58% of them seen just once. Sequencing used intraepithelial lymphocytes from the gut. These receptor sequences come from a woman aged 18-29 years with active celiac disease.

The rearrangement joins TRBV2 to TRBJ1-4, with 8 nucleotides matching TRBD1. Germline V lookup: CDR1 SNHLY, CDR2 FYNNEI. The trim removed 5 bases at V and 4 bases at J, leaving 9 bases unmatched. The CDR3 extends over 16 amino acids. The CDR3 sequence is CASSRGQGTDNEKLFF. The CDR3, as DNA: TGTGCCAGCAGTAGAGGACAGGGAACAGATAATGAAAAACTGTTTTTT.

By sample share, this clone is large. The rearrangement uses TRBV7-6 and TRBJ2-2; 10 bases line up with TRBD2. The junction had 2 bases not matched to a gene; V was cut back by 1 base and J by 6 bases. The V gene's germline CDR1 is SGHVS and CDR2 FNYEAQ. The CDR3 has 15 residues. The CDR3 nucleotides are TGTGCCAGCAGCTTAGAAGCGGGAGGGCCCGGGGAGCTGTTTTTT. Translated: CASSLEAGGPGELFF.

This chain connects TRBV9 to TRBJ1-1; possibly TRBD1 for D (6 bases). Trimming cost V 2 bases and J 5 bases, with 19 bases left between them. The CDR3 loop spans 16 amino acids. Per germline, CDR1 SGDLS and CDR2 YYNGEE. This CDR3 reads CASSVYLGARGTEAFF. For the CDR3, the DNA is TGTGCCAGCAGCGTCTACTTGGGGGCCCGAGGGACTGAAGCTTTCTTT.

This clone has just one count. V and J are TRBV10-3 and TRBJ2-6; 8 bases line up with TRBD1. CDR1 ENHRY and CDR2 SYGVKD come from the germline V gene. The CDR3 is 17 amino acids. Trimming cost V 10 bases and J 3 bases; bases outside gene matches: 14. CDR3 in DNA: TGTGCCACCGGACCAAGCGTAACAGGGGGTGGGGCCAACGTCCTGACTTTC. Amino acids: CATGPSVTGGGANVLTF.

The rearrangement joins TRBV18 to TRBJ1-1, with D perhaps matching TRBD1 (5 bases). Trimming removed 6 bases at V and 3 bases at J, with 14 bases between. Germline V lookup: CDR1 KGHSH, CDR2 LQKENI. CDR3 length equals 14 residues. CDR3 DNA sequence: TGTGCCAGCTCCCTCAGGGTAGGGGACACTGAAGCTTTCTTT. Translation: CASSLRVGDTEAFF.

The genes are TRBV9 and TRBJ1-5; tentatively, D is TRBD1 (6 bases). Germline values: CDR1 SGDLS, CDR2 YYNGEE. CDR3 length: 15 amino acids. V was shortened by 0 bases and J by 3 bases, with 10 bases between the two germline ends. For the CDR3, the DNA is TGTGCCAGCAGCGTAGGCGGGGGGCCCAATCAGCCCCAGCATTTT. Translating it yields CASSVGGGPNQPQHF.

This clone was detected only a few times. The V and J genes are TRBV5-4 and TRBJ1-6; 8 bases agree with TRBD1. There are 14 residues in the CDR3. With V trimmed by 5 bases and J by 8 bases, 6 bases remained unmatched. Germline V gene lookup returns CDR1 SGHNT and CDR2 YYREEE (reference sequence). The CDR3 spells CASRPGQGHSPLHF. DNA for the CDR3: TGTGCCAGCAGGCCCGGACAGGGCCATTCACCCCTCCACTTT.

The chain couples TRBV2 to TRBJ2-7; D ambiguous. The germline V gene encodes CDR1 SNHLY and CDR2 FYNNEI. V lost 2 bases and J 1 base, leaving 12 bases between the germline ends. This CDR3 region has 15 residues. The CDR3: CASSELALTSYEQYF. The CDR3 coding sequence is TGTGCCAGCAGTGAACTCGCGCTTACTTCCTACGAGCAGTACTTC.

The genes are TRBV28 and TRBJ1-6; TRBD1 is a possible D gene (5 bases). In germline, CDR1 is MDHEN, CDR2 SYDVKM. The ends were cut back, 3 bases at V and 2 bases at J, with 20 bases in the middle. This CDR3 region has 19 residues. The CDR3 region is CASSLWLETVQPYNSPLHF. Here the CDR3 DNA reads TGTGCCAGCAGTTTGTGGCTCGAGACAGTACAACCCTATAATTCACCCCTCCACTTT.

The chain links TRBV11-2 to TRBJ2-7; D gene unclear. Germline CDR1 is SGHAT and CDR2 is FQNNGV. Trimming pared 2 bases from V and 0 bases from J, leaving 5 bases between. CDR3 length: 13 residues. The CDR3 DNA reads TGTGCCAGCAGCTTATCGAGCTCCTACGAGCAGTACTTC. Amino acids: CASSLSSSYEQYF.

The chain couples TRBV7-9 to TRBJ2-7; D gene ambiguous. Germline CDR1 and CDR2: SEHNR and FQNEAQ (reference sequence). Trimming shortened V by 4 bases and J by 2 bases, and 9 bases separated the two germline ends. The CDR3 loop spans 13 amino acids. CDR3 region: CASSSDNPYEQYF. Here the CDR3 DNA reads TGTGCCAGCAGCTCTGACAATCCCTACGAGCAGTACTTC.

This clone appeared once. The chain carries TRBV29-1 and TRBJ2-3; D unclear. V lost 4 bases to trimming and J lost 5 bases, with 13 bases between them. The CDR3 is 13 residues long. From germline, CDR1 is SQVTM and CDR2 ANQGSEA. CDR3 sequence (DNA): TGCAGCGTTGGTTACGGCCCAGGAGATACGCAGTATTTT. Protein product: CSVGYGPGDTQYF.

The V call is TRBV7-6, the J call TRBJ1-1; possible D gene TRBD1, 6 bases. The germline V and J ends were trimmed by 2 bases and 4 bases, with 11 bases remaining between them. Germline loops: CDR1 SGHVS, CDR2 FNYEAQ. The CDR3 is 14 residues long. This CDR3 reads CASSLKAQGTEAFF. CDR3 in DNA: TGTGCCAGCAGCTTAAAGGCACAGGGCACTGAAGCTTTCTTT.

This chain connects TRBV5-6 to TRBJ1-1, with TRBD1 as a possible D gene (5 bases). Germline V gene lookup returns CDR1 SGHDT and CDR2 YYEEEE. The CDR3 has 14 residues. Trimming took 4 bases from V and 8 from J, leaving 18 bases between them. Here the CDR3 DNA reads TGTGCCAGCAGCCCCGGCGAGGGAGGGGCCGAAGCTTTCTTT. Amino acids: CASSPGEGGAEAFF.

This chain joins TRBV7-8 and TRBJ2-1; maybe TRBD1 (6 bases). Trimming removed 3 bases at V and 2 bases at J, with 17 bases between. The CDR3 has 17 amino acids. CDR1 is SGHVS, CDR2 FQNEAQ, per germline. CDR3 sequence (DNA): TGTGCCAGCAGCTTTAGTTGGGCCGAGGGGGCCTACAATGAGCAGTTCTTC. Translated, it gives CASSFSWAEGAYNEQFF.

This clone is classed as medium-sized. This chain uses TRBV4-2 with TRBJ2-4; 11 nucleotides match TRBD2. This CDR3 is built from 14 residues. Germline V CDR1 and CDR2: LGHNA, YNFKEQ. The junction had 4 bases not matched to a gene; V was cut back by 4 bases and J by 8 bases. Written as DNA, the CDR3 is TGTGCCAGCAGCCCACTAGCGGGAGAATACATTCAGTACTTC. This sequence encodes CASSPLAGEYIQYF.

DNA for the CDR3: TGTGCCAGCAGCCAAGTAGCGGGGGGAGGAGCAGATACGCAGTATTTT. Its protein is CASSQVAGGGADTQYF. J is TRBJ2-3 and V is TRBV4-2, with 10 nucleotides matching TRBD2. The CDR3 contains 16 residues. Germline loops: CDR1 LGHNA, CDR2 YNFKEQ. J lost 4 bases, V lost 1 base, and 5 bases had no gene match.

The chain combines TRBV6-1 with TRBJ1-2, with a possible D match to TRBD1 (5 bases). V was trimmed by 6 bases and J by 2 bases, leaving 10 bases between them. This CDR3 contains 13 residues. Germline values: CDR1 MNHNS, CDR2 SASEGT. The chain's CDR3 is CASSLTVNYGYTF. CDR3 nucleotides: TGTGCCAGCAGCTTGACAGTGAACTATGGCTACACCTTC.

The chain couples TRBV7-2 to TRBJ2-1, with a tentative D call TRBD2 (6 bases). The V gene lost 7 bases and the J gene lost 2 bases, with 18 bases spanning the gap. Germline CDR1 and CDR2: SGHTA and FQGNSA. This CDR3 comprises 16 residues. The CDR3 reads CASTLSAGQAYNEQFF. CDR3 coding DNA: TGTGCCAGCACCCTTAGCGCGGGGCAAGCCTACAATGAGCAGTTCTTC.

The rearrangement links TRBV27 to TRBJ1-2; no reliable D call. Germline CDR1 is MNHEY and CDR2 is SMNVEV (reference sequence). Deletions cut 2 bases from V and 0 bases from J, with 4 bases between. This CDR3 comprises 13 residues. The CDR3 reads CASSLHSNYGYTF. DNA of the CDR3: TGTGCCAGCAGTTTACATTCTAACTATGGCTACACCTTC.

CDR3 in DNA: TGTGCCAGCACCCACGGAGCGGGTCCCGCCTACGAGCAGTACTTC. Its translation is CASTHGAGPAYEQYF. The chain employs TRBV6-5 and TRBJ2-7; TRBD2 is a possible D gene (6 bases). Between the trimmed V and J ends, which lost 7 bases and 2 bases, there was a span of 18 bases. Germline assignment: CDR1 MNHEY and CDR2 SVGAGI. The CDR3 runs to 15 residues.

The J gene is TRBJ2-5, the V gene TRBV4-2; 7 positions match TRBD1. The J call may be wrong; the DNA end is better matched by TRBJ2-7. Germline CDR1 LGHNA, CDR2 YNFKEQ. The CDR3 has 15 amino acids. The CDR3 DNA reads as TGTGCCAGCAGCCGGGGAGACAGGGATGCCTACGAGCAGTACTTC. Its protein product is CASSRGDRDAYEQYF.

The chain carries TRBV10-3 and TRBJ2-1; tentatively, D is TRBD2 (6 bases). The CDR3 loop spans 15 amino acids. V lost 0 bases and J lost 3, with 9 bases in between. Germline V gives CDR1 ENHRY, CDR2 SYGVKD. This chain's CDR3 is CAISESEGSYNEQFF. The CDR3 DNA reads TGTGCCATCAGTGAGTCGGAGGGAAGCTACAATGAGCAGTTCTTC.

The V and J genes are TRBV5-1 and TRBJ2-3; 10 bases match TRBD2. The J segment lost 5 bases and the V segment lost 0 bases, leaving 9 bases of the junction unmatched. The CDR3 covers 17 residues. CDR1 and CDR2 (germline): SGHRS, YFSETQ. CDR3 nucleotide sequence: TGCGCCAGCAGCTTGGATTCTAGCGGGGGTTTGGGAGATACGCAGTATTTT. Its translation: CASSLDSSGGLGDTQYF.

V and J are TRBV10-3 and TRBJ2-3; tentative D call: TRBD2 (6 bases). Germline values: CDR1 ENHRY, CDR2 SYGVKD. V was trimmed by 0 bases and J by 1 base, leaving 11 bases between them. The CDR3 contains 16 residues. The chain's CDR3 is CAISESRTIGTDTQYF. CDR3 in DNA: TGTGCCATCAGTGAGTCTCGGACTATAGGCACAGATACGCAGTATTTT.

The chain has TRBV4-2 and TRBJ1-2, with 12 bases that match TRBD1. Germline V gene sequence: CDR1 LGHNA, CDR2 YNFKEQ. This CDR3 region has 16 residues. V shed 4 bases and J 8 bases; nucleotides not matched to a gene: 11. The CDR3 DNA is TGTGCCAGCAGCCTTGACGGGGGACAGGGGGCCTGGGGCTACACCTTC. It codes for CASSLDGGQGAWGYTF.

This clone is large in the sample. This rearrangement joins TRBV19 to TRBJ1-4, with D perhaps TRBD1 (5 bases). This CDR3 spans 14 amino acids. In germline, CDR1 is LNHDA, CDR2 SQIVND (reference sequence). V lost 9 bases to trimming and J lost 3 bases, with 14 bases between them. The CDR3 DNA is TGTGCCAGCCACTCAGGGCGAGCTAATGAAAAACTGTTTTTT. Translated, it gives CASHSGRANEKLFF. Full variable domain (outside the CDR3, taken from reference TRBV19 and TRBJ1-4): DGGITQSPKYLFRKEGQNVTLSCEQNLNHDAMYWYRQDPGQGLRLIYYSQIVNDFQKGDIAEGYSVSREKKESFPLTVTSAQKNPTAFYLCASHSGRANEKLFFGSGTQLSVL.

The rearrangement joins TRBV6-4 to TRBJ1-5, with 9 positions matching TRBD1. Germline CDR1 and CDR2: MRHNA and SNTAGT. This CDR3 has 19 amino acids. The V and J ends lost 7 bases and 0 bases, in that order; junction bases with no gene match: 16. CDR3 protein: CASKGYLGQGVYSNQPQHF. DNA for the CDR3: TGTGCCAGCAAAGGATATCTGGGACAGGGAGTTTATAGCAATCAGCCCCAGCATTTT.

This clone was counted a single time. V usage is TRBV4-1 and J usage is TRBJ1-1; tentative D call: TRBD1 (5 bases). V dropped 3 bases and J dropped 1 base, with 21 bases sitting between them. CDR3 length: 18 residues. Germline CDR1 and CDR2: MGHRA and YSYEKL. The CDR3 DNA reads as TGCGCCAGCAGCCACCGCATGGGGGGTCCTCACTCGAACACTGAAGCTTTCTTT. It is translated as CASSHRMGGPHSNTEAFF.

This clone was counted a few times. This chain connects TRBV19 to TRBJ2-1; tentative D call: TRBD2 (6 bases). The CDR3 covers 16 residues. CDR1 LNHDA and CDR2 SQIVND come from the germline V gene (reference sequence). Deletions cut 4 bases from V and 7 bases from J, with 20 bases between. Written as DNA, the CDR3 is TGTGCCAGTAGTACCCGGACCGGACTAATTACGAATGAGCAGTTCTTC. Residues: CASSTRTGLITNEQFF.